This entry describes one T cell receptor beta chain. Its antigen remains unknown. Each replicate PCR on the sorted subsets used 150 to 200 ng DNA (around 30,000 T cell genomes). Sequenced by immunoSEQ multiplex PCR; TCRdb stores in-frame clones only, minus some. Among roughly 1.5 million clones listed, 95% to 99% were seen once. Recent acute infections and vaccinations were absent in the healthy HIV-negative adult donors. This specimen comes from a study of shared clonotypes between healthy human individuals. Whole-study results and caveats: In contrast to clonotypes shared by all four donors, non-shared clonotypes had lower generation probabilities.

The CDR3 covers 15 residues. V gave up 6 bases and J gave up 3 bases, with 14 bases separating them. Germline lookup yields CDR1 MNHGY and CDR2 SAAAGT. The sequenced sample was naive CD4+ T cells sorted from blood. Subset of the sample: CD45RA+ positively selected. This chain links TRBV6-8 with TRBJ2-2, with D unresolved. The sequence was collected from a man aged 25-45 years in good health. The CDR3: CASRRTDRDTGELFF. For the CDR3, the DNA is TGTGCCAGCAGGCGGACCGATAGGGACACCGGGGAGCTGTTTTTT.